The subject of this entry is one T cell receptor (beta chain). The antigen is unknown. The CDR3 loop spans 14 amino acids. From germline, CDR1 is SGHNT and CDR2 YYREEE (reference sequence). The ends were cut back, 4 bases at V and 0 bases at J, with 8 bases in the middle. Sorted naive or memory CD4+ cells met CEF peptides for 9 to 11 days. The sample belongs to a study of CD4 T cells in relation to SARS-CoV-2 and coronaviruses. Points from the study as a whole: Samples before the pandemic and after infection were not matched within any donor.

Here immunoSEQ multiplex PCR was the method, and the copy in TCRdb shows in-frame clones only, minus some. The sample contains some 40,000 clones, 77% of which appear only once. The chain has TRBV5-4 and TRBJ2-1; possibly TRBD1 or TRBD2 for D (5 bases each). The clonotype was recovered from an adult with COVID-19. The sequencing sample was made of memory CD4+ T cells from PBMCs, cultured in vitro. CDR3 sequence reads: CASSRGSSYNEQFF. DNA of the CDR3: TGTGCCAGCAGCCGGGGCAGCTCCTACAATGAGCAGTTCTTC. Full variable domain (missing parts from reference TRBV5-4 and TRBJ2-1): ETGVTQSPTHLIKTRGQQVTLRCSSQSGHNTVSWYQQALGQGPQFIFQYYREEENGRGNFPPRFSGLQFPNYSSELNVNALELDDSALYLCASSRGSSYNEQFFGPGTRLTVL.